The 8 T cell receptor beta chains given below trace back to one sample, sequenced in a study of blood T cell repertoires in COVID-19. Produced via immunoSEQ multiplex PCR; TCRdb's table is partial and in-frame only. This sample has fewer than 250,000 clones, with approximately 90% found just once. Sequenced sample: PBMCs or T cells enriched from blood (not recorded which). The receptors were gathered from a woman aged 25 to 39 with acute COVID-19.

This clone showed up just once. The rearrangement uses TRBV5-1 and TRBJ1-1; D call uncertain. With 5 bases removed from V and 3 bases from J, the gap between germline ends came to 23 bases. Per the germline V gene, CDR1 is SGHRS and CDR2 is YFSETQ. This CDR3 is built from 17 residues. This CDR3 is CASRKHAPTISDTEAFF. As DNA, the CDR3 is TGCGCCAGCAGGAAACACGCCCCAACGATTTCAGACACTGAAGCTTTCTTT.

The chain employs TRBV9 and TRBJ2-2; 9 nucleotides match TRBD2. There are 18 residues in the CDR3. The V gene end was trimmed by 3 bases and the J gene end by 3 bases; junction bases not matched to a gene: 12. Germline V gene data show CDR1 as SGDLS and CDR2 as YYNGEE. The DNA of the CDR3 is TGTGCCAGCAGCGCCGGGACTAGCCAAACTGTCTACACCGGGGAGCTGTTTTTT. This sequence encodes CASSAGTSQTVYTGELFF.

The gene calls are TRBV2 and TRBJ2-7; D may be TRBD1 (6 bases). Germline assignment: CDR1 SNHLY and CDR2 FYNNEI. CDR3 length equals 13 residues. The V and J ends lost 6 bases and 3 bases respectively, with 12 bases between them. CDR3 DNA: TGTGCCAGCAGCGGACAGAGGGACTACGAGCAGTACTTC. It yields the protein CASSGQRDYEQYF.

This chain joins TRBV21-1 and TRBJ2-1; the D call in the table, TRBD1, was not verified against the DNA. TRBV21-1 is termed a pseudogene. This CDR3 is 15 amino acids long. In nucleotides, the CDR3 is TGTGCCAGCAGCACTCGACAGGGGTCAGACAATGAGCAGTTCTTC. It is translated as CASSTRQGSDNEQFF.

This clone was counted between two and nine times. The chain recombines TRBV5-1 with TRBJ1-1; TRBD1 agrees at 7 bases. The germline CDR1 and CDR2 sequences are SGHRS and YFSETQ. With V trimmed by 3 bases and J by 4 bases, 18 bases remained unmatched. The CDR3 is 18 residues long. This CDR3 reads CASSYSRQGMGRVTEAFF. In nucleotides, the CDR3 is TGCGCCAGCAGCTATAGCCGACAGGGAATGGGCCGGGTCACTGAAGCTTTCTTT.

The V and J genes are TRBV6-5 and TRBJ1-2, with D unresolved. V shed 0 bases and J shed 6 bases, with 14 bases lying between them. The CDR3 has 15 residues. Germline V lookup: CDR1 MNHEY, CDR2 SVGAGI. CDR3 bases: TGTGCCAGCAGTTACTCGGTATACAGCGGTGATGGCTACACCTTC. Amino acid sequence: CASSYSVYSGDGYTF.

The chain links TRBV3-1 (or the pseudogene TRBV3-2) to TRBJ1-2, with TRBD1 as a possible D gene (5 bases). V was clipped by 0 bases and J by 6 bases, with 17 bases between them. This CDR3 comprises 16 residues. Germline CDR1 is LGHDT and CDR2 is YNNKEL (reference sequence). CDR3 in DNA: TGTGCCAGCAGCCAAGATTCAGGGAGGAGGACGGATGGCTACACCTTC. Translating gives CASSQDSGRRTDGYTF.

V and J are TRBV5-1 and TRBJ2-2, with D tentatively TRBD1 (6 bases). The V gene lost 7 bases and the J gene lost 4 bases, with 17 bases spanning the gap. Per germline, CDR1 SGHRS and CDR2 YFSETQ. The CDR3 covers 15 residues. The CDR3 nucleotides read TGCGCCAGCTATTCAGGGGTCTATTTCACCGGGGAGCTGTTTTTT. It yields the protein CASYSGVYFTGELFF.